This TCR beta chain stems from a study of early T cells in non-severe SARS-CoV-2 infection. The CDR3 covers 13 residues. Per the germline V gene, CDR1 is ENHRY and CDR2 is SYGVKD. V gave up 4 bases and J gave up 4 bases, with 11 bases separating them. At least ten counts were recorded for this clonotype. MiXCR was run by TCRdb on the 5' RACE reads, yielding one entry per CDR3 protein. The data show 30,000 to 45,000 distinct CDR3 sequences, with about 5% seen just once and roughly 30% held by the top ten. This chain links TRBV10-3 with TRBJ2-7; D remains ambiguous. Material: whole blood. This TCR derives from an adult who was a healthcare worker with PCR-confirmed SARS-CoV-2 infection or an uninfected control (not recorded which). The CDR3 DNA reads TGTGCCATCAGTGGTGGCCGTACATACGAGCAGTACTTC. This codes for CAISGGRTYEQYF.